This T cell receptor beta chain was sequenced in a study of cytomegalovirus exposure and HLA in healthy donors (dated by TCRdb to 2017 to 2019). As for the study more broadly: A later analysis indicated that the roughly 120 validation repertoires were generated on the platform also employed for the approximately 690 repertoires of the first cohort. Along with the roughly 670-subject first cohort, a separate validation cohort of some 130 different subjects was used. High-throughput TCR immunosequencing, statistical association of individual TCRs with disease status, and machine learning were combined to predict cytomegalovirus infection status. The study was designed to test whether signatures of past pathogen exposure could be identified by cataloging public T cell receptors.

About this clone itself: Its antigen is still unknown. The sample holds no much larger clone one base away, and base qualities are not on file.

Receptor libraries were prepared by the immunoSEQ multiplex PCR assay. The paper's data handling went like this. To diagnose cytomegalovirus status from the catalog of TCR beta chain sequences, a statistical classification framework was built. Entries here come from immuneACCESS through TCRdb and include only in-frame sequences with V and J called. Some clones fail to appear in such tables; in the studies checked, an unresolved V gene covers under half of the shortfall, and the cause of the remainder is unknown. The V and J calls and the clone size are those of that table, but D and trimming were determined from the DNA. In all, the sample holds 150,000 to 200,000 clones, and around 88% of those were seen once. More than 1.4% of the sample is held by the ten biggest clonotypes. The research as a whole found: The validation cohort had no HLA typing available for a later analysis, so co-occurrence within that cohort was assessed over all 120 or so repertoires. The authors suggested that the approach could potentially be generalized to other disease states and immunological phenotypes. In a later analysis, TCRs clustered in the first cohort were found to also tend to co-occur in the roughly 110 validation repertoires, with approximately 94% of cluster scores above 0. Most TCR sequences were observed very rarely across donors, whereas some public TCRs were present in many individuals. In vitro tests confirmed that three of the cytomegalovirus-associated TCR beta chains recognize cytomegalovirus antigens. In both the original and validation cohorts, the classifier was reported to diagnose cytomegalovirus status with high specificity and sensitivity. The study listed 164 TCR beta chains as associated with cytomegalovirus.

The donors belonged to the validation cohort of 90 to 150 subjects, which was separate from the approximately 700-subject first cohort. Trimming leaves V shorter by 4 bases and J shorter by 10 bases, with the junction holding 11 bases beyond the gene matches. The germline V gene yields SGHTA for CDR1 and FQGNSA for CDR2. The CDR3 covers 17 residues, taking in both the cysteine and the phenylalanine. Of the read, only the CDR3 DNA is kept; its 51 bases are in frame from base 1. The sequencing sample was made of PBMCs. This clonotype was obtained from a young woman in good health and CMV-seronegative. The chain is encoded by TRBV7-2 joined to TRBJ2-4; 15 bases in between match TRBD2. This receptor has the CDR3 CASSSREGLAGGRIQYF. The DNA sequence is given as TGTGCCAGCAGCTCCCGTGAGGGACTAGCGGGGGGTAGGATTCAGTACTTC. Reference TRBV7-2 and TRBJ2-4 genes cover what lies past the CDR3, so the full variable domain is GAGVSQSPSNKVTEKGKDVELRCDPISGHTALYWYRQSLGQGLEFLIYFQGNSAPDKSGLPSDRFSAERTGGSVSTLTIQRTQQEDSAVYLCASSSREGLAGGRIQYFGAGTRLSVL.